The present T cell receptor beta chain was sequenced within a study of Graves' ophthalmopathy and Graves' hyperthyroidism. Broader study findings: Sensitivity reached 55% to 71% and specificity 72% to 80% when the model predicted ophthalmopathy progression. Detection in blood was also observed for most expanded thyroid clonotypes above 0.001 frequency.

RNA transcripts yielded amplified TCR beta CDR3 regions. First-round RT-PCR used HTBI primers; second-round multiplex PCR followed. TCRdb re-analysed the multiplex PCR reads in MiXCR, keeping a single row per CDR3 protein. The sample yields over a million distinct CDR3 sequences, about two fifths seen once. A word on this clonotype: What it binds is unknown.

The study recruited hyperthyroidism patients aged 18 to 65 who were newly diagnosed, under 2 months' duration. Symptoms, serum thyroxine and TRAb, thyroid ultrasound, and orbital computed tomography formed the diagnostic basis. This CDR3 is built from 13 residues. Germline CDR1 is LGHDT and CDR2 is YNNKEL (reference sequence). The germline V and J ends were trimmed by 5 bases and 6 bases, with 13 bases remaining between them. The chain couples TRBV3-1 to TRBJ1-1; D is unresolved. The source material was peripheral blood or thyroid tissue (not recorded which). This TCR derives from an adult man with Graves' hyperthyroidism. This CDR3 reads CASSSLVGSEAFF. Written as DNA, the CDR3 is TGTGCCAGCAGCTCTCTCGTGGGCTCTGAAGCTTTCTTT.